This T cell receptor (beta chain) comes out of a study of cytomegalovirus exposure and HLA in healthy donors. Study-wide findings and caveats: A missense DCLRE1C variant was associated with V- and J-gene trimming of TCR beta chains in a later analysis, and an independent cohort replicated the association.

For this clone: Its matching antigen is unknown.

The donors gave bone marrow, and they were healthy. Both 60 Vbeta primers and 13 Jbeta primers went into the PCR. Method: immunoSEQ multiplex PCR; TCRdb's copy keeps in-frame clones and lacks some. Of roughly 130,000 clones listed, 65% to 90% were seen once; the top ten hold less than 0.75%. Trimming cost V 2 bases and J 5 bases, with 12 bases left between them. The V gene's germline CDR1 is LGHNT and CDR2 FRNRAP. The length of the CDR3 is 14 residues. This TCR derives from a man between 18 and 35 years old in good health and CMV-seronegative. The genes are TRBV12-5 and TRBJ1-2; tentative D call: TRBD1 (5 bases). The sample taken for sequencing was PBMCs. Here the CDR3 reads CASGLPGGFYGYTF. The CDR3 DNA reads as TGTGCTAGTGGTTTGCCGGGGGGATTTTATGGCTACACCTTC.